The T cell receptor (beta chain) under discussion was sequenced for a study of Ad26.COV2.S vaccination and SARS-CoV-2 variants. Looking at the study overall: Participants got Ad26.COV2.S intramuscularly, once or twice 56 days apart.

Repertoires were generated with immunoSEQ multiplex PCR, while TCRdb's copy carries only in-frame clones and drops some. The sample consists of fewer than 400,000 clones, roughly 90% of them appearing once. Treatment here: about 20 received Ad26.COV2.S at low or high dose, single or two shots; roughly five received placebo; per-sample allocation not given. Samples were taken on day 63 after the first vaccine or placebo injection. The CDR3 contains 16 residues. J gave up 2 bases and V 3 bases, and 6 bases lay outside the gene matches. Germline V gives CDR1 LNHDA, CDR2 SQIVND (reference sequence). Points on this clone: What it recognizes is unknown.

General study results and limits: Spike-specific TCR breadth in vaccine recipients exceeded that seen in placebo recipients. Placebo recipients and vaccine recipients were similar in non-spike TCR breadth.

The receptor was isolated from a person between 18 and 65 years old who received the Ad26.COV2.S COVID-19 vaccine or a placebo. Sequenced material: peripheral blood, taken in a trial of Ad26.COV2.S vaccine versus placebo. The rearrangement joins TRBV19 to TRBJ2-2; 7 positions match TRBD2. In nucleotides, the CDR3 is TGTGCCAGTAGTATGAGGGCGGGGGTAAACACCGGGGAGCTGTTTTTT. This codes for CASSMRAGVNTGELFF.